This record looks at one T cell receptor beta chain sequence and its context. The target of this receptor is not known. One base away there is no much larger clone; base qualities are not given. This record comes from a study of blood T cell repertoires in COVID-19 (TCRdb year 2020). Background for the entire study: Samples covering the acute and convalescent phases of COVID-19 were provided by collaborators in the United States, Italy and Spain. The samples were drawn from two sources: the first 160 participants of the ongoing ImmuneRACE study, and 950 to 1,500 subjects contributed by 6 global collaborators. The repertoires were released in a freely available public database meant as a resource for research on the immune response to SARS-CoV-2. Subjects who had been exposed to COVID-19, were actively infected with it, or had recovered from it provided the deeply sampled blood TCRbeta repertoires that made up the dataset. Sample metadata almost always included a de-identified subject ID, COVID-19 status, age in years and sex. HLA class I and class II types, where available, came from metadata supplied by the sample provider rather than from assay-based typing. The prospective study material was composed of cDNA or gDNA derived from T cells, B-cell-depleted T cells, or PBMCs.

The CDR3 spans 16 residues, from the cysteine through the phenylalanine. Kept here is only the CDR3 DNA, which spans 48 bases and is read in frame from base 1. Germline trimming: 5 bases from V, 6 bases from J; junction bases outside gene matches: 8. The germline V gene supplies CDR1 SGHAT and CDR2 FQNNGV. Collaborating institutions collected whole blood in K2EDTA tubes following their own protocols. For TCRbeta analysis, collaborators shipped samples in one of three forms: frozen whole blood, isolated PBMCs, or DNA extracted from either of those sample types. The full study reports these points: The quantity of clinical and demographic metadata differed by source and by participant and was supplied without curation.

TCRbeta CDR3 regions were amplified from genomic DNA using the immunoSEQ Assay, a bias-controlled multiplex PCR. Regarding the original processing steps: Nucleated cell counts per sample were estimated from amplification of reference gene primers within the assay. Sequence reads were collapsed and filtered to measure the absolute abundance of every unique TCRbeta CDR3 rearrangement. Productive Simpson clonality was computed per sample as the square root of Simpson's diversity index over productive rearrangements. TCRdb provides this immuneACCESS table in a form limited to in-frame rearrangements. Some clones are lacking; in checked studies, under half of them reflect an unresolved V gene, and why the rest are absent is not known. V, J and clone size are taken as reported in that table, and D and trimming were inferred from the DNA itself. Recorded for this sample are 70,000 or so clones; around 90% of them occurred a single time. The top ten hold roughly 1.5% of the sample.

The sequenced sample consisted of peripheral blood. This sequence was found in a human donor in a cohort sampled during active COVID-19. Recombination joined TRBV11-2 with TRBJ2-3, and TRBD2 aligns with 13 junction nucleotides. CDR3 reads: CASSPRGLAGRDTQYF. The DNA sequence is given as TGTGCCAGCAGCCCCCGGGGACTAGCGGGACGGGATACGCAGTATTTT. Where the CDR3 stops, the reference TRBV11-2 and TRBJ2-3 genes take over; the full variable domain is EAGVAQSPRYKIIEKRQSVAFWCNPISGHATLYWYQQILGQGPKLLIQFQNNGVVDDSQLPKDRFSAERLKGVDSTLKIQPAKLEDSAVYLCASSPRGLAGRDTQYFGPGTRLTVL.